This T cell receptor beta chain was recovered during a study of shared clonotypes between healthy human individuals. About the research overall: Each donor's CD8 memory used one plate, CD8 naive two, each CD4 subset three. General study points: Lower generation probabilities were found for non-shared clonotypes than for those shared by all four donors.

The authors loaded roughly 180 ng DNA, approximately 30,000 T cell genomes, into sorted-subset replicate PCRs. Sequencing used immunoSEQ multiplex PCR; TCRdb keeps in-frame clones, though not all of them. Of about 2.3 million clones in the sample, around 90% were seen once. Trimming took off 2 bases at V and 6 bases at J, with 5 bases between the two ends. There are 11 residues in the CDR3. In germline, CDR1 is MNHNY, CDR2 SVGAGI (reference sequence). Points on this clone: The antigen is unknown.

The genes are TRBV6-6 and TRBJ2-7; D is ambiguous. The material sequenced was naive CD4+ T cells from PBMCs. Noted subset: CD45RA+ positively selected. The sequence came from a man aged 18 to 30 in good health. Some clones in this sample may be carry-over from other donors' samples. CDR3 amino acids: CASSYLVEQYF. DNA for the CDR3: TGTGCCAGCAGTTACCTGGTCGAGCAGTACTTC.